These 29 T cell receptor beta chains share one sample of origin, sequenced in a study of STAT3 mutations in large granular lymphocyte leukemia. General study results and limits: In T-cell large granular lymphocyte leukemia, about half of patients showed multiple immunodominant subclonotypes.

These TCRs' antigens remain unknown. The assay was immunoSEQ multiplex PCR, and TCRdb's table has in-frame clones only and misses some. The repertoire holds 20,000 or so clones, roughly 90% seen once, with 45% in the top ten. The source material was peripheral blood mononuclear cells. The receptors come from a man in his 60s with T-cell large granular lymphocyte leukemia. Some clones in this sample may be carry-over from other donors' samples.

V gene TRBV5-1 combines with J gene TRBJ2-1, with 7 bases identical to TRBD2. The CDR3 sequence is 13 residues long. With 1 base clipped from V and 6 bases from J, the junction kept 1 base outside the gene matches. Germline V gives CDR1 SGHRS, CDR2 YFSETQ. The CDR3 spells CASSLWEGNEQFF. The CDR3 DNA follows: TGCGCCAGCAGCTTGTGGGAGGGCAATGAGCAGTTCTTC. Complete variable domain (other parts from reference TRBV5-1 and TRBJ2-1): KAGVTQTPRYLIKTRGQQVTLSCSPISGHRSVSWYQQTPGQGLQFLFEYFSETQRNKGNFPGRFSGRQFSNSRSEMNVSTLELGDSALYLCASSLWEGNEQFFGPGTRLTVL.

DNA of the CDR3: TGTGCCAGCTCGGGACAGGGATTAACCGGGGAGCTGTTTTTT. It translates to CASSGQGLTGELFF. This chain links TRBV5-8 with TRBJ2-2, with 9 bases fitting TRBD1. Per the germline V gene, CDR1 is SGHTS and CDR2 is YDEGEE. The CDR3 contains 14 residues. The V and J ends lost 7 bases and 5 bases, in that order; junction bases with no gene match: 6.

The chain is built from TRBV7-2 and TRBJ2-3, with a possible D match to TRBD2 (5 bases). The CDR3 runs to 12 residues. Germline V gene sequence: CDR1 SGHTA, CDR2 FQGNSA. Trimming took off 4 bases at V and 9 bases at J, with 11 bases between the two ends. This CDR3 is CASSWGVETQYF. CDR3 sequence (DNA): TGTGCCAGCAGCTGGGGAGTTGAAACGCAGTATTTT.

The chain links TRBV11-3 to TRBJ1-1, with D possibly being TRBD1 (6 bases). Germline loops: CDR1 SGHNT, CDR2 YENEEA. V shed 0 bases and J shed 3 bases, with 14 bases lying between them. There are 16 residues in the CDR3. The CDR3, as DNA: TGTGCCAGCAGCTTAGACGGACGGGAGGGGGACACTGAAGCTTTCTTT. Its protein is CASSLDGREGDTEAFF.

The chain uses TRBV27 and TRBJ2-2; 7 nucleotides align to TRBD1. Trimming removed 1 base from V and 5 bases from J; junction bases left unmatched: 16. Germline loops: CDR1 MNHEY, CDR2 SMNVEV (reference sequence). The CDR3 loop spans 19 amino acids. CDR3 amino acids: CASSLFPPISPQGTGELFF. In DNA form, the CDR3 reads TGTGCCAGCAGTTTATTCCCTCCCATCTCACCACAGGGGACCGGGGAGCTGTTTTTT.

The chain recombines TRBV19 with TRBJ2-2, with D possibly matching TRBD1 (5 bases). Germline CDR1 is LNHDA and CDR2 is SQIVND (reference sequence). V was pared by 2 bases and J by 8 bases, with 9 bases between. CDR3 length equals 13 residues. For the CDR3, the DNA is TGTGCCAGTAGTATAAGGGGAATTGGGGAGCTGTTTTTT. It encodes CASSIRGIGELFF.

This rearrangement joins TRBV29-1 to TRBJ2-5; no reliable D call. V lost 0 bases, J lost 4 bases, and 12 bases lay in between. The CDR3 spans 14 residues. The germline CDR1 and CDR2 sequences are SQVTM and ANQGSEA. DNA for the CDR3: TGCAGCGTTGAAGACCTTTCCTTGGGAGAGACCCAGTACTTC. It encodes CSVEDLSLGETQYF.

This sequence joins TRBV25-1 and TRBJ1-6; D gene uncertain. The V end lost 1 base, the J end lost 0 bases, and 13 bases lay between the germline ends. Per germline, CDR1 MGHDK and CDR2 SYGVNS. CDR3 length equals 18 residues. The CDR3 nucleotides read TGTGCCAGCAGTGAATCCATGAAGGCGAGCTCCTATAATTCACCCCTCCACTTT. Its translation is CASSESMKASSYNSPLHF.

This clone was observed a few times. CDR3 in DNA: TGCGCCAGCAGCTTGGGGGGGATCAGCAATCAGCCCCAGCATTTT. Protein product: CASSLGGISNQPQHF. The chain has TRBV5-1 and TRBJ1-5, with D maybe TRBD1 (5 bases). The V end lost 0 bases, the J end lost 1 base, and 8 bases lay between the germline ends. This CDR3 region has 15 residues. The germline CDR1 and CDR2 sequences are SGHRS and YFSETQ.

The chain couples TRBV5-6 to TRBJ2-1; D tentatively fits TRBD1 or TRBD2 (5 bases each). The V and J ends lost 2 bases and 6 bases respectively, with 21 bases between them. The length of the CDR3 is 17 residues. Looked up from germline, CDR1 is SGHDT and CDR2 is YYEEEE. As DNA, the CDR3 is TGTGCCAGCAGCTTCCCCGGGGACCTGGTCGTGTCCAATGAGCAGTTCTTC. Translating it yields CASSFPGDLVVSNEQFF.

CDR3 region: CASSSLFGGEGNTIYF. The CDR3, as DNA: TGTGCCAGCAGCTCGCTCTTCGGGGGCGAGGGAAACACCATATATTTT. The V call is TRBV7-2, the J call TRBJ1-3, with D possibly TRBD1 on 6 matching bases. Germline-derived CDR1 and CDR2 are SGHTA and FQGNSA. Trimming took 4 bases from V and 4 from J, leaving 17 bases between them. The length of the CDR3 is 16 residues.

V usage is TRBV13 and J usage is TRBJ2-3; 9 bases agree with TRBD2. The CDR3 contains 15 residues. The V segment lost 4 bases and the J segment 0 bases; nucleotides outside the gene matches: 2. Germline assignment: CDR1 PRHDT and CDR2 FYEKMQ (reference sequence). In DNA form, the CDR3 reads TGTGCCAGCAGCTATCTAGCGGGAAGCACAGATACGCAGTATTTT. It translates to CASSYLAGSTDTQYF. The full variable domain, with the rest looked up from reference TRBV13 and TRBJ2-3, is AAGVIQSPRHLIKEKRETATLKCYPIPRHDTVYWYQQGPGQDPQFLISFYEKMQSDKGSIPDRFSAQQFSDYHSELNMSSLELGDSALYFCASSYLAGSTDTQYFGPGTRLTVL.

This rearrangement joins TRBV5-4 to TRBJ2-6, with D tentatively TRBD1 (5 bases). Germline lookup yields CDR1 SGHNT and CDR2 YYREEE (reference sequence). Trimming removed 0 bases at V and 2 bases at J, with 6 bases between. The CDR3 contains 15 residues. The CDR3 sequence: CASSLEGTGANVLTF. In nucleotides, the CDR3 is TGTGCCAGCAGCTTGGAGGGGACTGGGGCCAACGTCCTGACTTTC. Full variable domain (remainder filled in from reference TRBV5-4 and TRBJ2-6): ETGVTQSPTHLIKTRGQQVTLRCSSQSGHNTVSWYQQALGQGPQFIFQYYREEENGRGNFPPRFSGLQFPNYSSELNVNALELDDSALYLCASSLEGTGANVLTFGAGSRLTVL.

This chain links TRBV7-6 with TRBJ2-7; 9 bases align to TRBD1. Losses at the gene ends were 4 bases for V and 3 bases for J; bases not matched to a gene: 4. The CDR3 loop spans 14 amino acids. Per germline, CDR1 SGHVS and CDR2 FNYEAQ. DNA of the CDR3: TGTGCCAGCAGCTCCCTGGGACAGGGCTACGAGCAGTACTTC. Translating gives CASSSLGQGYEQYF. Based on the CDR3 plus reference TRBV7-6 and TRBJ2-7, the full variable domain is GAGVSQSPRYKVTKRGQDVALRCDPISGHVSLYWYRQALGQGPEFLTYFNYEAQQDKSGLPNDRFSAERPEGSISTLTIQRTEQRDSAMYRCASSSLGQGYEQYFGPGTRLTVT.

The chain recombines TRBV19 with TRBJ1-3, with D unresolved. This CDR3 is 13 amino acids long. V shed 1 base and J shed 7 bases, with 8 bases lying between them. In germline, CDR1 is LNHDA, CDR2 SQIVND (reference sequence). The CDR3 reads CASSIVPGNTIYF. CDR3 nucleotides: TGTGCCAGTAGTATAGTTCCCGGGAACACCATATATTTT.

The sample holds a few counts of this clone. This sequence joins TRBV5-1 and TRBJ1-2; 8 bases align to TRBD1. CDR3 length equals 15 residues. CDR1 SGHRS and CDR2 YFSETQ come from the germline V gene. J lost 6 bases, V lost 0 bases, and 7 bases had no gene match. The CDR3 sequence is CASSLETGDQDGYTF. The DNA for the CDR3 is TGCGCCAGCAGCTTGGAGACAGGGGATCAGGATGGCTACACCTTC. Using reference TRBV5-1 and TRBJ1-2 for the parts outside the CDR3, the full variable domain is KAGVTQTPRYLIKTRGQQVTLSCSPISGHRSVSWYQQTPGQGLQFLFEYFSETQRNKGNFPGRFSGRQFSNSRSEMNVSTLELGDSALYLCASSLETGDQDGYTFGSGTRLTVV.

The V call is TRBV9, the J call TRBJ2-1; the D call may be TRBD1 or TRBD2 (5 bases each). V lost 4 bases and J 1 base, leaving 12 bases between the germline ends. This CDR3 is built from 15 residues. CDR1 is SGDLS, CDR2 YYNGEE, per germline. CDR3 sequence reads: CASSSRDLSYNEQFF. The CDR3 region has the DNA TGTGCCAGCAGCTCTCGGGACCTGTCCTACAATGAGCAGTTCTTC.

The J gene is TRBJ1-1, the V gene TRBV5-4; 9 nucleotides agree with TRBD1. With 0 bases clipped from V and 1 base from J, the junction kept 1 base outside the gene matches. The length of the CDR3 is 15 residues. CDR1 is SGHNT and CDR2 is YYREEE in the germline V gene (reference sequence). The CDR3 loop is CASSLGDRANTEAFF. The CDR3, as DNA: TGTGCCAGCAGCTTGGGGGACAGGGCGAACACTGAAGCTTTCTTT.

This clone occurred a few times. The rearrangement links TRBV20-1 to TRBJ2-1, with 9 bases fitting TRBD2. Unmatched junction bases numbered 9, after V lost 6 bases and J lost 15 bases. Germline values: CDR1 DFQATT, CDR2 SNEGSKA (reference sequence). The CDR3 spans 11 residues. The CDR3 is CSAFLAGPLFF. CDR3 nucleotide sequence: TGCAGTGCCTTTCTAGCGGGGCCCTTGTTCTTC.

The CDR3 DNA is TGCGCCAGCAGCTGGAGGGGGAATGAGCAGTTCTTC. This sequence encodes CASSWRGNEQFF. The rearrangement links TRBV5-1 to TRBJ2-1; either TRBD1 or TRBD2 may supply D (6 bases each). V gave up 3 bases and J gave up 7 bases, with 8 bases separating them. Germline V gives CDR1 SGHRS, CDR2 YFSETQ. This CDR3 contains 12 residues.

The chain is built from TRBV4-3 and TRBJ2-3; D unresolved. V was cut by 3 bases and J by 6 bases, with 10 bases left in between. CDR1 is LGHNA and CDR2 is YSLEER in the germline V gene. The CDR3 contains 13 residues. The DNA for the CDR3 is TGCGCCAGCAGCCAGGCTCCTTGGGATACGCAGTATTTT. It yields the protein CASSQAPWDTQYF.

This chain connects TRBV29-1 to TRBJ2-7; D might be TRBD1 or TRBD2, each matching 6 bases. The CDR3 spans 12 residues. The germline V and J ends were trimmed by 5 bases and 2 bases, with 10 bases remaining between them. Germline V gene sequence: CDR1 SQVTM, CDR2 ANQGSEA. The CDR3 is CSVLEGAYEQYF. CDR3 in DNA: TGCAGCGTTTTGGAGGGGGCCTACGAGCAGTACTTC.

The CDR3 nucleotides read TGTGCCATCAAGAACCAAGAGACCCAGTACTTC. Its translation: CAIKNQETQYF. The chain recombines TRBV28 with TRBJ2-5; no reliable D call. This CDR3 comprises 11 residues. V shed 10 bases and J shed 0 bases, with 6 bases lying between them. The V gene's germline CDR1 is MDHEN and CDR2 SYDVKM.

The chain recombines TRBV7-8 with TRBJ1-2; D unresolved. This CDR3 has 14 residues. The germline V and J ends were trimmed by 5 bases and 8 bases, with 18 bases remaining between them. CDR1 is SGHVS and CDR2 is FQNEAQ in the germline V gene. The CDR3 nucleotides read TGTGCCAGCAGCCCAAGACTGGGGATGGGCGGCTACACCTTC. This codes for CASSPRLGMGGYTF. The whole variable domain, filled in from reference TRBV7-8 and TRBJ1-2, reads GAGVSQSPRYKVAKRGQDVALRCDPISGHVSLFWYQQALGQGPEFLTYFQNEAQLDKSGLPSDRFFAERPEGSVSTLKIQRTQQEDSAVYLCASSPRLGMGGYTFGSGTRLTVV.

The rearrangement uses TRBV19 and TRBJ2-2, with 9 bases that match TRBD2. CDR1 is LNHDA, CDR2 SQIVND, per germline (reference sequence). The CDR3 has 17 residues. V was pared by 3 bases and J by 2 bases, with 7 bases of the junction left unmatched. The CDR3: CASSIIVLAGNTGELFF. In DNA, the CDR3 is TGTGCCAGTAGTATCATAGTACTAGCGGGTAACACCGGGGAGCTGTTTTTT.

This chain joins TRBV2 and TRBJ2-1; 8 bases match TRBD1. The CDR3 consists of 14 residues. V shed 6 bases and J 1 base; nucleotides not matched to a gene: 2. Germline assignment: CDR1 SNHLY and CDR2 FYNNEI. Written as DNA, the CDR3 is TGTGCCAGCAGGGACAGGGTTTCCTACAATGAGCAGTTCTTC. It yields the protein CASRDRVSYNEQFF.

The chain has TRBV30 and TRBJ2-3; D is unclear. V lost 2 bases, J lost 1 base, and 7 bases lay in between. The CDR3 is made up of 13 amino acids. CDR1 GTSNPN and CDR2 SVGIG come from the germline V gene (reference sequence). CDR3 sequence: CAWSYARTDTQYF. As DNA, the CDR3 is TGTGCCTGGAGTTACGCCCGCACAGATACGCAGTATTTT. Together with reference TRBV30 and TRBJ2-3, the CDR3 gives the full variable domain: SQTIHQWPATLVQPVGSPLSLECTVEGTSNPNLYWYRQAAGRGLQLLFYSVGIGQISSEVPQNLSASRPQDRQFILSSKKLLLSDSGFYLCAWSYARTDTQYFGPGTRLTVL.

This clone was detected a few times. V is TRBV5-6 and J is TRBJ1-3, with unresolved D. The V gene's germline CDR1 is SGHDT and CDR2 YYEEEE. Deletions cut 4 bases from V and 2 bases from J, with 10 bases between. CDR3 length: 14 residues. The CDR3 DNA reads TGTGCCAGCAGCCCGCGCGGCCCTGGAAACACCATATATTTT. Its protein is CASSPRGPGNTIYF.

CDR3 DNA: TGTGCCAGCATTATCACAGGGAGCAATCAGCCCCAGCATTTT. Translated: CASIITGSNQPQHF. The J gene is TRBJ1-5, the V gene TRBV6-1; maybe TRBD1 (6 bases). The V end lost 7 bases, the J end lost 1 base, and 11 bases lay between the germline ends. Germline loops: CDR1 MNHNS, CDR2 SASEGT. CDR3 length equals 14 residues.